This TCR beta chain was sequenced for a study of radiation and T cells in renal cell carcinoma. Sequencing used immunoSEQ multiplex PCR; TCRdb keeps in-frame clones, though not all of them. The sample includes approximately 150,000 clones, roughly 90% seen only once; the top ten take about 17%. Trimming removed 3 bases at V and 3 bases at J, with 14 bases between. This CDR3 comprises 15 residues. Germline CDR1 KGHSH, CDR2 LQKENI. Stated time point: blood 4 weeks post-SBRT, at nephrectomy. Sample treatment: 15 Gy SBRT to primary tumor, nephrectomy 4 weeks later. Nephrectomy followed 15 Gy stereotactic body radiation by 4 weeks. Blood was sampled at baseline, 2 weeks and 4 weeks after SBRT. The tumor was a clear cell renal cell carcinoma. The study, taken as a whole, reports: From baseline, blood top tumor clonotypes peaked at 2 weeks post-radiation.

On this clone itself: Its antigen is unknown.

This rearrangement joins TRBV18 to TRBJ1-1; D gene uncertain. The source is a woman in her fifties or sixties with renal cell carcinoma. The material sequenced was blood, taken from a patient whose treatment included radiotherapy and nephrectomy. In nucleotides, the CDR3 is TGTGCCAGCTCACCGGGCCCGGGTGGGGACACTGAAGCTTTCTTT. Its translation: CASSPGPGGDTEAFF.